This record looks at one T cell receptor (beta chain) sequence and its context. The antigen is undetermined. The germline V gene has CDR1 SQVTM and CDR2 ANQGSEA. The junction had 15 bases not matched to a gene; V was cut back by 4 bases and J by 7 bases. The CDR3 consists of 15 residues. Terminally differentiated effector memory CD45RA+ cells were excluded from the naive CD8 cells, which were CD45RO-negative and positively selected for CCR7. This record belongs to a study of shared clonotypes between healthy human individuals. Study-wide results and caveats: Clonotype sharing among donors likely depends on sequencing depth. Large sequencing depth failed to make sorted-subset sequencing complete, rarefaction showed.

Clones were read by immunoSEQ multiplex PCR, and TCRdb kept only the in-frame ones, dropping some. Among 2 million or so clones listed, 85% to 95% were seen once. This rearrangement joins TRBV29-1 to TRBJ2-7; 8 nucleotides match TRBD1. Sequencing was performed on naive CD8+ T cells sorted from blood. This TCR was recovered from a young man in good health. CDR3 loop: CSVANFLDRAMEQYF. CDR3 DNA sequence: TGCAGCGTTGCGAACTTCCTGGACAGGGCCATGGAGCAGTACTTC.